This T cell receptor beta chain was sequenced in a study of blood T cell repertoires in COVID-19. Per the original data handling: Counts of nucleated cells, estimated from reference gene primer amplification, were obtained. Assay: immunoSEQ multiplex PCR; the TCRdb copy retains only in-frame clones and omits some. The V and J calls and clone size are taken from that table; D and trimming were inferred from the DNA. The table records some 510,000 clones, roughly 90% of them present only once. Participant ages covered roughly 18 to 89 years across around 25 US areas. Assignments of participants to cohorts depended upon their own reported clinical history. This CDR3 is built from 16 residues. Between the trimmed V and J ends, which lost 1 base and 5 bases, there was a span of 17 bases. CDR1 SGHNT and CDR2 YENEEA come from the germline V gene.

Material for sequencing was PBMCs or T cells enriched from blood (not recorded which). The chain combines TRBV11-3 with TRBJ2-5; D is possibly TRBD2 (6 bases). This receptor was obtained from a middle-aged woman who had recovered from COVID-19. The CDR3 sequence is CASSLGGALREETQYF. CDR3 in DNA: TGTGCCAGCAGCTTAGGCGGGGCCCTACGAGAGGAGACCCAGTACTTC.